The 18 T cell receptor beta chains below come from one sample, sequenced in a study of T cells in Graves' hyperthyroidism and ophthalmopathy. Regions amplified from RNA transcripts were the TCR beta CDR3 regions. The TCR CDR3 was amplified in a first-round RT-PCR using the HTBI primer set. TCRdb passed the multiplex PCR reads through MiXCR, listing each CDR3 protein once. The table lists about 52,000 distinct CDR3 sequences, over 40% of them singletons, with roughly 10% in the top ten. The specimen was blood. These receptors were collected from a woman between 45 and 60 years old with Graves' ophthalmopathy.

The chain is built from TRBV10-3 and TRBJ2-1; D may correspond to TRBD1 or TRBD2 (5 bases each). V lost 6 bases and J lost 9, with 15 bases in between. CDR3 length equals 13 residues. From germline, CDR1 is ENHRY and CDR2 SYGVKD. CDR3 sequence (DNA): TGTGCCATCAGGGAGAGGGCAGGGTCTGAGCAGTTCTTC. Translating gives CAIRERAGSEQFF.

The chain has TRBV7-8 and TRBJ2-7; 7 nucleotides line up with TRBD2. Trimming cost V 0 bases and J 7 bases; bases outside gene matches: 6. The CDR3 sequence is 14 residues long. The germline CDR1 and CDR2 sequences are SGHVS and FQNEAQ. CDR3 in amino acids: CASSLATGGGEQYF. The DNA for the CDR3 is TGTGCCAGCAGCTTAGCGACGGGGGGAGGGGAGCAGTACTTC.

The chain is built from TRBV7-3 and TRBJ2-3; TRBD1 or TRBD2 may be the D gene (6 bases each). The CDR3 consists of 15 residues. Germline V gives CDR1 SGHTA, CDR2 FQGTGA. Trimming took off 0 bases at V and 4 bases at J, with 11 bases between the two ends. The CDR3: CASSLTGGAPDTQYF. CDR3 DNA sequence: TGTGCCAGCAGCTTAACGGGGGGCGCGCCAGATACGCAGTATTTT. The variable domain in full, completed from reference TRBV7-3 and TRBJ2-3, reads GAGVSQTPSNKVTEKGKYVELRCDPISGHTALYWYRQSLGQGPEFLIYFQGTGAADDSGLPNDRFFAVRPEGSVSTLKIQRTERGDSAVYLCASSLTGGAPDTQYFGPGTRLTVL.

This clonotype was detected ten times or more. The CDR3 DNA is TGTGCCAGCAGTCCACAGGGGGCCCCAACTAATGAAAAACTGTTTTTT. Its translation is CASSPQGAPTNEKLFF. The rearrangement links TRBV12-3 or TRBV12-4 to TRBJ1-4, with 9 bases identical to TRBD1. This CDR3 is 16 amino acids long. Trimming removed 5 bases from V and 0 bases from J; junction bases left unmatched: 4.

This clonotype was found a few times. Since a much larger clone is just one base distant, this may be a read error. The J gene is TRBJ2-2, the V gene TRBV6-2 or TRBV6-3; the match to TRBD2 covers 10 bases. The CDR3 has 15 amino acids. Germline values: CDR1 MNHEY, CDR2 SVGEGT. The DNA of the CDR3 is TGTGCCAGCAGTTACAGCGGGAGGGCCACCGGGGAGCCGTTTTTT. Translating gives CASSYSGRATGEPFF.

This clonotype was picked up many times. The V call is TRBV20-1, the J call TRBJ1-2; the D is unclear. The CDR3 contains 14 residues. Between the trimmed V and J ends, which lost 2 bases and 3 bases, there was a span of 13 bases. Germline assignment: CDR1 DFQATT and CDR2 SNEGSKA (reference sequence). The CDR3 loop is CSARSLGRDYGYTF. In nucleotides, the CDR3 is TGCAGTGCTAGAAGTCTGGGCAGAGACTATGGCTACACCTTC.

This chain joins TRBV9 and TRBJ2-3; the D gene is possibly TRBD1 (5 bases). The J call is uncertain, as TRBJ1-5 better fits the DNA end. CDR3 length: 15 residues. CDR1 and CDR2 (germline): SGDLS, YYNGEE. In DNA, the CDR3 is TGTGCCAGCAGCGTTCGGGGGGGGAGCACAGATACGCAGCATTTT. Its protein product is CASSVRGGSTDTQHF.

The table lists this clonotype with many counts. This chain links TRBV4-2 with TRBJ1-1, with D uncertain. The germline gives CDR1 LGHNA, CDR2 YNFKEQ. Trimming pared 4 bases from V and 1 base from J, leaving 13 bases between. CDR3 length: 15 amino acids. For the CDR3, the DNA is TGTGCCAGCAGCCCGCTGCAAACAGCGAACACTGAAGCTTTCTTT. Translation gives CASSPLQTANTEAFF.

The chain is built from TRBV24-1 and TRBJ1-5, with TRBD1 identical over 12 bases. The CDR3 extends over 18 amino acids. Germline V gives CDR1 KGHDR, CDR2 SFDVKD. The V and J ends lost 7 bases and 2 bases, in that order; junction bases with no gene match: 11. CDR3 sequence (DNA): TGTGCCACCAGATCTACCGGGACAGGGGGCGCGTGCAATCAGCCCCAGCATTTT. The encoded protein is CATRSTGTGGACNQPQHF.

Only a few counts were recorded for this clonotype. This chain uses TRBV20-1 with TRBJ2-4, with 15 positions matching TRBD2. Looked up from germline, CDR1 is DFQATT and CDR2 is SNEGSKA (reference sequence). Unmatched junction bases numbered 13, after V lost 3 bases and J lost 1 base. The CDR3 runs 20 residues. This chain's CDR3 is CSASLDRTSGGAFAKNIQYF. The CDR3 coding sequence is TGCAGTGCTAGTCTGGACCGGACTAGCGGGGGGGCTTTTGCCAAAAACATTCAGTACTTC.

This chain uses TRBV7-9 with TRBJ2-3, with 7 bases lining up with TRBD2. From germline, CDR1 is SEHNR and CDR2 FQNEAQ (reference sequence). The CDR3 spans 14 residues. The V and J ends lost 11 bases and 4 bases, in that order; junction bases with no gene match: 12. CDR3 nucleotide sequence: TGTGCCTGGAAAGGGGCGGGAGATGCAGATACGCAGTATTTT. Protein sequence: CAWKGAGDADTQYF.

The table lists this clonotype with many counts. This rearrangement joins TRBV20-1 to TRBJ2-1, with 8 bases fitting TRBD2. Germline CDR1 reads DFQATT; CDR2 reads SNEGSKA (reference sequence). This CDR3 is built from 15 residues. J was trimmed by 9 bases and V by 0 bases; bases with no gene match: 10. Here the CDR3 reads CSARDLREAGGEQFF. In DNA, the CDR3 is TGCAGTGCTAGAGATCTGCGGGAGGCTGGAGGTGAGCAGTTCTTC.

Worth noting for this clonotype: A much larger clone differs by one base, so this may be a read error. This chain joins TRBV6-2 or TRBV6-3 and TRBJ1-3, with 7 bases identical to TRBD1. The CDR3 loop spans 15 amino acids. Germline V lookup: CDR1 MNHEY, CDR2 SVGEGT. The CDR3 sequence is CARSPQGGIGNTIYF. CDR3 bases: TGTGCCCGCAGTCCTCAGGGGGGAATCGGAAACACCATATATTTT.

The CDR3 DNA sequence: TGTGCCACCAGTGATGGGACAGGGGGGGGCTACACCTTC. Translating gives CATSDGTGGGYTF. The chain links TRBV24-1 to TRBJ1-2; TRBD1 matches at 11 bases. The CDR3 is 13 amino acids. The germline V gene encodes CDR1 KGHDR and CDR2 SFDVKD. The J segment lost 8 bases and the V segment lost 3 bases, leaving 1 base of the junction unmatched.

As for this clonotype: A read error may be the cause here, since a much bigger clone is one base away. CDR3 DNA: TGTGCCATCAGTCCGGGACTAGCGGACAATGAGCAGTTCTTC. This sequence encodes CAISPGLADNEQFF. This chain links TRBV10-3 with TRBJ2-1, with 11 bases aligning to TRBD2. This CDR3 is built from 14 residues. V trimming: 5 bases; J trimming: 5 bases; junction bases outside the gene matches: 2. Germline CDR1 and CDR2: ENHRY and SYGVKD.

Here the CDR3 DNA reads TGCAGCGTTGAAGGGGCGGGGAGTTGGGCTGAAGCTTTCTTT. Its translation is CSVEGAGSWAEAFF. The J gene is TRBJ1-1, the V gene TRBV29-1; unclear D gene. There are 14 residues in the CDR3. The germline V gene encodes CDR1 SQVTM and CDR2 ANQGSEA. Trimming shortened V by 1 base and J by 6 bases, and 15 bases separated the two germline ends.

This clonotype has ten or more counts. This sequence joins TRBV7-6 and TRBJ2-5; a weak D match, TRBD1 (5 bases). Trimming pared 4 bases from V and 1 base from J, leaving 13 bases between. The CDR3 consists of 15 residues. CDR1 SGHVS and CDR2 FNYEAQ come from the germline V gene. The CDR3 spells CASSYTLDSQETQYF. CDR3 nucleotide sequence: TGTGCCAGCAGCTACACTCTTGACAGCCAAGAGACCCAGTACTTC.

V is TRBV7-8 and J is TRBJ2-2; unclear D gene. The CDR3 contains 14 residues. The V and J ends lost 7 bases and 2 bases respectively, with 11 bases between them. Germline CDR1 is SGHVS and CDR2 is FQNEAQ. The CDR3 DNA follows: TGTGCCAGCAATGGGGTACATAACACCGGGGAGCTGTTTTTT. It translates to CASNGVHNTGELFF.